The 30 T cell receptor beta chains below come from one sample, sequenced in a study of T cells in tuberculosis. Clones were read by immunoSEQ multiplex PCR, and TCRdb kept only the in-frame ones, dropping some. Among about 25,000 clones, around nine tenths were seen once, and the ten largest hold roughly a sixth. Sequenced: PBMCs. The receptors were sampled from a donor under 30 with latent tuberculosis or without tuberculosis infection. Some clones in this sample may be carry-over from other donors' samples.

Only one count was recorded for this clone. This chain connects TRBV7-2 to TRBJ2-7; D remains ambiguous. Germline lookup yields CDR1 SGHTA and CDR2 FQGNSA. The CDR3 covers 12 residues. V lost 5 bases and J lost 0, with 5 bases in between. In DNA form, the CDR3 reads TGTGCCAGCAGCCCCCACTCCTACGAGCAGTACTTC. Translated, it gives CASSPHSYEQYF.

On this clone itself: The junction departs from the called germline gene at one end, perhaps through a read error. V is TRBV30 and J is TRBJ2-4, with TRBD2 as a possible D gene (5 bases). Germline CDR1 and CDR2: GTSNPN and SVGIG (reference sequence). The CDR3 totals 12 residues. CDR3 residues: CAWSRTLGAVHF. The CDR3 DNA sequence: TGTGCCTGGTCCCGGACTCTTGGCGCAGTGCACTTC.

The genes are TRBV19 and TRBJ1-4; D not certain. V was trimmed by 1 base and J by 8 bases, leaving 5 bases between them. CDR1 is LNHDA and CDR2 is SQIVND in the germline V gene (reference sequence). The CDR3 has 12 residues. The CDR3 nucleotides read TGTGCCAGTAGTATAGGAGGGGAAAAACTGTTTTTT. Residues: CASSIGGEKLFF.

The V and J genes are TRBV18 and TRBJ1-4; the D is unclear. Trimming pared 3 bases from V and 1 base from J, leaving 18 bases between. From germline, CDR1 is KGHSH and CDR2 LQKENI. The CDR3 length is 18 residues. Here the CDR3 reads CASSPSRPLRVTNEKLFF. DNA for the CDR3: TGTGCCAGCTCACCGTCACGACCCTTGAGGGTAACTAATGAAAAACTGTTTTTT. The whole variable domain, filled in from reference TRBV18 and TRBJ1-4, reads NAGVMQNPRHLVRRRGQEARLRCSPMKGHSHVYWYRQLPEEGLKFMVYLQKENIIDESGMPKERFSAEFPKEGPSILRIQQVVRGDSAAYFCASSPSRPLRVTNEKLFFGSGTQLSVL.

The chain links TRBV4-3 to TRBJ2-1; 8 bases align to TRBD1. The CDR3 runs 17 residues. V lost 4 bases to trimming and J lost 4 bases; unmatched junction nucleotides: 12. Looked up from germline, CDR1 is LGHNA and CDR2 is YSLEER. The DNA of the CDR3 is TGCGCCAGCAGCCGCATTCCCGGGACAGGTGTTTACAATGAGCAGTTCTTC. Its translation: CASSRIPGTGVYNEQFF.

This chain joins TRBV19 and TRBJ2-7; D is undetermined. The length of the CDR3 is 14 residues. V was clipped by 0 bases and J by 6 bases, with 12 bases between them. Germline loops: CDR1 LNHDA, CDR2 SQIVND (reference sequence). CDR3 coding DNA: TGTGCCAGTAGTATAGACACAGTTCTCGGCGAGCAGTACTTC. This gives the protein CASSIDTVLGEQYF.

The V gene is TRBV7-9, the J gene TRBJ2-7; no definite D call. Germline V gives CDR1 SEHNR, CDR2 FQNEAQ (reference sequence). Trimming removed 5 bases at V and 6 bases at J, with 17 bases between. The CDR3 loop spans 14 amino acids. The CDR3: CASSLTPTPGEQYF. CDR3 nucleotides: TGTGCCAGCAGCCTGACTCCAACCCCTGGCGAGCAGTACTTC.

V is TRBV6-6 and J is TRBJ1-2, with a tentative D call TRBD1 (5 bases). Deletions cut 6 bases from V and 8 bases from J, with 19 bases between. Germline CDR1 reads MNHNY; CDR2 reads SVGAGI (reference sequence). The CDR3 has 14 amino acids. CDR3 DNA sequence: TGTGCCAGCAGGTGGACCGGCGGGGGTGACGGCTACACCTTC. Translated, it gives CASRWTGGGDGYTF.

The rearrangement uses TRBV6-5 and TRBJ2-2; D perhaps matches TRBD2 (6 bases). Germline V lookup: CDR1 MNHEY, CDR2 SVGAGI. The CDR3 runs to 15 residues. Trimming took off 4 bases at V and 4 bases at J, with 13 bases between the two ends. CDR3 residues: CASSFSNSGTGELFF. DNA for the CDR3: TGTGCCAGCAGTTTCTCGAATAGCGGCACCGGGGAGCTGTTTTTT.

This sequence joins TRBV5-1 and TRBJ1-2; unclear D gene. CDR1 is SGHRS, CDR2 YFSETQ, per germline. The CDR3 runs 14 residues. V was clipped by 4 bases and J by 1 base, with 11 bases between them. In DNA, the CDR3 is TGCGCCAGCAGCCAGATTGGACTTAACTATGGCTACACCTTC. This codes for CASSQIGLNYGYTF.

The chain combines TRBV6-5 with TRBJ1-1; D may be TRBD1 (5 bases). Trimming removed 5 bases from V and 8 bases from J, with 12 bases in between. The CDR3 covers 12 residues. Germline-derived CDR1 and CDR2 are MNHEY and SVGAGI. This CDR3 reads CASSIHRTEAFF. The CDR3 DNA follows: TGTGCCAGCAGTATTCATCGGACAGAAGCTTTCTTT.

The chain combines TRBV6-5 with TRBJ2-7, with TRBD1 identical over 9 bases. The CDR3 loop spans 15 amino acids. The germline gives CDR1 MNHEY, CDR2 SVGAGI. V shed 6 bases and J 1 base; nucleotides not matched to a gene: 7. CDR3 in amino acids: CASSPSGTGSYEQYF. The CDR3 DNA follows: TGTGCCAGCAGCCCTTCCGGGACAGGGTCCTACGAGCAGTACTTC.

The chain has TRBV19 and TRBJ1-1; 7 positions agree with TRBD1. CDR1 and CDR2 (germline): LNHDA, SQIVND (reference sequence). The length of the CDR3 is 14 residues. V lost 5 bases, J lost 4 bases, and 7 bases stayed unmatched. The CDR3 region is CASSRDRIFTEAFF. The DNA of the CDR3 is TGTGCCAGTAGTCGGGACAGAATATTCACTGAAGCTTTCTTT.

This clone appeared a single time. The CDR3 protein is CASSWTGEGRPQHF. The DNA of the CDR3 is TGTGCCAGCAGCTGGACAGGGGAGGGCAGGCCCCAGCATTTT. The genes are TRBV19 and TRBJ1-5; 9 nucleotides line up with TRBD1. V lost 9 bases to trimming and J lost 9 bases; unmatched junction nucleotides: 12. The length of the CDR3 is 14 residues. Looked up from germline, CDR1 is LNHDA and CDR2 is SQIVND (reference sequence).

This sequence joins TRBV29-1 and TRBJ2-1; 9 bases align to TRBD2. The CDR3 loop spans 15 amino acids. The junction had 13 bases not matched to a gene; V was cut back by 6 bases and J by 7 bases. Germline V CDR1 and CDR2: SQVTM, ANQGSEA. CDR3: CSVPFGLALRNEQFF. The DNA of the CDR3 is TGCAGCGTCCCTTTCGGACTAGCGTTGCGGAATGAGCAGTTCTTC.

The CDR3 nucleotides read TGCGCCAGCAGCTTGGGGACAGGGGGCAATCAGCCCCAGCATTTT. Translating gives CASSLGTGGNQPQHF. The V gene is TRBV5-1, the J gene TRBJ1-5; 9 nucleotides match TRBD1. J gave up 2 bases and V 0 bases, and 0 bases lay outside the gene matches. Germline loops: CDR1 SGHRS, CDR2 YFSETQ. The CDR3 covers 15 residues.

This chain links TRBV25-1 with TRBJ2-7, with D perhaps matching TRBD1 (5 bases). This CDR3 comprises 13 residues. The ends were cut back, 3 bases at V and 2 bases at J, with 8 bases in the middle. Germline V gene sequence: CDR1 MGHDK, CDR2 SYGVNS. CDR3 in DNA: TGTGCCAGCAGTGATCCCAGGGCCTACGAGCAGTACTTC. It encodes CASSDPRAYEQYF.

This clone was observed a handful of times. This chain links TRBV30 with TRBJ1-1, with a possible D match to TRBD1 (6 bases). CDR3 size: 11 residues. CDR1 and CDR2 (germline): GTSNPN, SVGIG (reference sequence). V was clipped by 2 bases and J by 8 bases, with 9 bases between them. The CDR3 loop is CAWSRTAEAFF. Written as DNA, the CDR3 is TGTGCCTGGAGTCGGACAGCCGAAGCTTTCTTT.

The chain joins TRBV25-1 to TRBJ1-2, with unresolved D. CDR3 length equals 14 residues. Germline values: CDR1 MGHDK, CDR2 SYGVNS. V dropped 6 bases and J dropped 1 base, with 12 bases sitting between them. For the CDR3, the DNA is TGTGCCAGCAGCGCGCACAGTTTTAACTATGGCTACACCTTC. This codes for CASSAHSFNYGYTF.

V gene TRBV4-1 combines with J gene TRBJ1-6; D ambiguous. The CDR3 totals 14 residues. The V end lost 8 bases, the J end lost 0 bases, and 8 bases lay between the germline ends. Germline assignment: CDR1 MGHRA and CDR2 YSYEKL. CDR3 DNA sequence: TGCGCCAGCCTTTCCAGCTCCTATAATTCACCCCTCCACTTT. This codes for CASLSSSYNSPLHF.

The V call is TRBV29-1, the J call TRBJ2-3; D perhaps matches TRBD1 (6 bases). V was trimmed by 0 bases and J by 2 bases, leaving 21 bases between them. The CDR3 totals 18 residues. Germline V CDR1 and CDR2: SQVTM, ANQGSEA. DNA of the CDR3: TGCAGCGTTGAAGATACCCGGGACAAGGGGAAAATCACAGATACGCAGTATTTT. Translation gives CSVEDTRDKGKITDTQYF.

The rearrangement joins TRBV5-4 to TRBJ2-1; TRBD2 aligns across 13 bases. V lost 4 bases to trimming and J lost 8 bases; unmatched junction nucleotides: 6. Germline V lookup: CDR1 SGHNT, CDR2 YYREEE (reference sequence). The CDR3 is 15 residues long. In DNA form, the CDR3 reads TGTGCCAGCAGCCCTACTAGCGGGAGGGGGGATGAGCAGTTCTTC. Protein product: CASSPTSGRGDEQFF.

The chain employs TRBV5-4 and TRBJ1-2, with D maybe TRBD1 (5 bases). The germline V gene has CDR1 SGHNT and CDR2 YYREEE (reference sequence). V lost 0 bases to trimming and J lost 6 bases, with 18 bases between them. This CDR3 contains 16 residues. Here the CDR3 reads CASSLGIGQGGDGYTF. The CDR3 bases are TGTGCCAGCAGCTTGGGGATAGGGCAGGGTGGTGATGGCTACACCTTC.

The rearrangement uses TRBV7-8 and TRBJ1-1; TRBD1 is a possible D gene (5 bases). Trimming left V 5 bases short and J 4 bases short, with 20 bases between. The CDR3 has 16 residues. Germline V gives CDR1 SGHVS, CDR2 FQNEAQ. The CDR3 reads CASSTISGRGFTEAFF. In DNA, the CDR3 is TGTGCCAGCAGCACAATCTCAGGGCGGGGTTTCACTGAAGCTTTCTTT.

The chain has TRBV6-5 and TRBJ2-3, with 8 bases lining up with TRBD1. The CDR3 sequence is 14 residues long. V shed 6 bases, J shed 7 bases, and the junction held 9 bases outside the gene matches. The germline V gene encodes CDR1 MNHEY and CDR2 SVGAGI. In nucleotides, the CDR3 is TGTGCCAGCAGCCGGACAGGGAGTCGTTATACGCAGTATTTT. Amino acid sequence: CASSRTGSRYTQYF.

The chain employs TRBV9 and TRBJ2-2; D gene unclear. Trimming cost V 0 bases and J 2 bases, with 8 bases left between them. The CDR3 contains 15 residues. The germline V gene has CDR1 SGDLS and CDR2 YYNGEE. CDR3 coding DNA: TGTGCCAGCAGCGTAGCTATTAGAAACACCGGGGAGCTGTTTTTT. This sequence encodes CASSVAIRNTGELFF.

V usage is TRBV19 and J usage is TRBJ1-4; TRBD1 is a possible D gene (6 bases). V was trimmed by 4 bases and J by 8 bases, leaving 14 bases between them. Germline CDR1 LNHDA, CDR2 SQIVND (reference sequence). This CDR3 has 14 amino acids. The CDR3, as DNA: TGTGCCAGTAGTACTTACAGGGTAGGAGAAAAACTGTTTTTT. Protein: CASSTYRVGEKLFF.

The CDR3 nucleotides read TGTGCCAGCAGCCTTCGGCAGGGGTTATACGAGCAGTACTTC. Protein: CASSLRQGLYEQYF. This sequence joins TRBV14 and TRBJ2-7; possibly TRBD1 for D (6 bases). Germline CDR1 reads SGHDN; CDR2 reads FVKESK. V lost 4 bases and J 4 bases, leaving 14 bases between the germline ends. This CDR3 is built from 14 residues.

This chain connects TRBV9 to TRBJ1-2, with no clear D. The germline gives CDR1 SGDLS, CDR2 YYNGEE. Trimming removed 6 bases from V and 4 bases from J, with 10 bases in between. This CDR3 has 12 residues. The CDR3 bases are TGTGCCAGCACCCTAGGGAGCTATGGCTACACCTTC. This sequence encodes CASTLGSYGYTF.

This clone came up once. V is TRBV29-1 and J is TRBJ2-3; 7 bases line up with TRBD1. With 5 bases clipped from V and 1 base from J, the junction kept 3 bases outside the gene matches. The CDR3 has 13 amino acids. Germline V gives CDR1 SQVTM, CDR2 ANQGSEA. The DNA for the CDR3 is TGCAGCGTTCAGGGGGTAGGCACAGATACGCAGTATTTT. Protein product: CSVQGVGTDTQYF.